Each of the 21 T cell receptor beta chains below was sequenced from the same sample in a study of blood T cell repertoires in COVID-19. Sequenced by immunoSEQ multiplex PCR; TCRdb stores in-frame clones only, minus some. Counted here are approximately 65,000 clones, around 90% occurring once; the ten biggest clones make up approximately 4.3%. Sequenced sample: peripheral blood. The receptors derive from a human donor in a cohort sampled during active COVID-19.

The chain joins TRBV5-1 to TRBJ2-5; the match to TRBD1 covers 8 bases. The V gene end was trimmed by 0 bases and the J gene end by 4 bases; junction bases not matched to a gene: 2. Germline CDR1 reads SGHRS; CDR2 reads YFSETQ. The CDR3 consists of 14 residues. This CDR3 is CASSLGRGRETQYF. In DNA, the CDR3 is TGCGCCAGCAGCTTGGGCAGGGGGCGAGAGACCCAGTACTTC. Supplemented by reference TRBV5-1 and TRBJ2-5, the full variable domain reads KAGVTQTPRYLIKTRGQQVTLSCSPISGHRSVSWYQQTPGQGLQFLFEYFSETQRNKGNFPGRFSGRQFSNSRSEMNVSTLELGDSALYLCASSLGRGRETQYFGPGTRLLVL.

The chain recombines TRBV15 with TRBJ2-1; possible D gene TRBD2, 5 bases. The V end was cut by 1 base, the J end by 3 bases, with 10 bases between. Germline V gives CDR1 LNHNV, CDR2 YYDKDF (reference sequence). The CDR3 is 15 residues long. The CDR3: CATSRAGMDYNEQFF. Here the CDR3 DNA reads TGTGCCACCAGCAGAGCGGGGATGGACTACAATGAGCAGTTCTTC.

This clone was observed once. The CDR3 region has the DNA TGTGCCAGCAGTTTAAACAGGGGATCCTACAATGAGCAGTTCTTC. This translates into CASSLNRGSYNEQFF. J is TRBJ2-1 and V is TRBV27; TRBD1 matches 7 bases. The CDR3 length is 15 residues. Losses at the gene ends were 2 bases for V and 1 base for J; bases not matched to a gene: 2. Germline-derived CDR1 and CDR2 are MNHEY and SMNVEV (reference sequence).

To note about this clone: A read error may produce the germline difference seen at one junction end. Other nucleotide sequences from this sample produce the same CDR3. This chain's CDR3 is CASSLDRNTEAFF. The CDR3 DNA reads as TGTGCCAGCAGTTTAGACAGGAACACTGAAGCTTTCTTT. The V call is TRBV7-9, the J call TRBJ1-1, with D perhaps TRBD1 (5 bases). This CDR3 has 13 residues. Germline V gene sequence: CDR1 SEHNR, CDR2 FQNEAQ (reference sequence).

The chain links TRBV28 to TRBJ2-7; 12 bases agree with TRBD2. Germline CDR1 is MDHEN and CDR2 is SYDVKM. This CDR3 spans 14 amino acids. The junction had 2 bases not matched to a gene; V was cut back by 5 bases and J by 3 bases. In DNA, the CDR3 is TGTGCCAGCAGTCTGACTAGCGGGAGCTACGAGCAGTACTTC. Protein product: CASSLTSGSYEQYF.

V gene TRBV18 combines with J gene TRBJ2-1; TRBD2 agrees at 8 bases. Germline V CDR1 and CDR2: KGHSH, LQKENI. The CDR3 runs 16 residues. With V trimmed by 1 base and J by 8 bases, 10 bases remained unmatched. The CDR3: CASSPQQGTRSDEQFF. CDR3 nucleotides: TGTGCCAGCTCACCACAGCAAGGGACTAGGTCGGATGAGCAGTTCTTC. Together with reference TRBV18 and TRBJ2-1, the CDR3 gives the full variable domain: NAGVMQNPRHLVRRRGQEARLRCSPMKGHSHVYWYRQLPEEGLKFMVYLQKENIIDESGMPKERFSAEFPKEGPSILRIQQVVRGDSAAYFCASSPQQGTRSDEQFFGPGTRLTVL.

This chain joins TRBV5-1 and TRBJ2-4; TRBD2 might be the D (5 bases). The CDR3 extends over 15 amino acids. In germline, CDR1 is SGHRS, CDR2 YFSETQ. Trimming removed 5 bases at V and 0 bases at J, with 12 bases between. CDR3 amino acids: CASREVGLAKNIQYF. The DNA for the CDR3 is TGCGCCAGCAGAGAAGTTGGACTAGCCAAAAACATTCAGTACTTC.

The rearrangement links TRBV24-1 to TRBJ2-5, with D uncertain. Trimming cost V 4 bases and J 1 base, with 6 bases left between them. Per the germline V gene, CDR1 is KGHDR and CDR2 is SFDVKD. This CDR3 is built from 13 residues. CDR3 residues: CATSDASQETQYF. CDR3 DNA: TGTGCCACCAGTGACGCCAGCCAAGAGACCCAGTACTTC.

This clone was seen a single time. This CDR3 reads CASSFAPEPNYGYTF. CDR3 sequence (DNA): TGTGCCAGCAGCTTTGCCCCCGAGCCTAACTATGGCTACACCTTC. This chain connects TRBV11-2 to TRBJ1-2; D is ambiguous. CDR3 length equals 15 residues. V was shortened by 3 bases and J by 0 bases, with 11 bases between the two germline ends. Looked up from germline, CDR1 is SGHAT and CDR2 is FQNNGV.

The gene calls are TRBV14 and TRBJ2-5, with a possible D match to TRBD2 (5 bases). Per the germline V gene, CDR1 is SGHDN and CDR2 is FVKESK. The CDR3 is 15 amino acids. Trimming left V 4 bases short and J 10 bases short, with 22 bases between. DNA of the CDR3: TGTGCCAGCAGCCTCTCCGACCCCCGCTTCGGAGGCCAGTACTTC. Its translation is CASSLSDPRFGGQYF. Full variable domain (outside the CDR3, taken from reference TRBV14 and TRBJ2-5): EAGVTQFPSHSVIEKGQTVTLRCDPISGHDNLYWYRRVMGKEIKFLLHFVKESKQDESGMPNNRFLAERTGGTYSTLKVQPAELEDSGVYFCASSLSDPRFGGQYFGPGTRLLVL.

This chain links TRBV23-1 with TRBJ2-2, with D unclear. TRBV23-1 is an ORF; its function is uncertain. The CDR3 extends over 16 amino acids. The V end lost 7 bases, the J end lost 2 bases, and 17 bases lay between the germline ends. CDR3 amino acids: CASILVTVKNTGELFF. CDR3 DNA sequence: TGCGCCAGCATTCTAGTGACGGTAAAAAACACCGGGGAGCTGTTTTTT.

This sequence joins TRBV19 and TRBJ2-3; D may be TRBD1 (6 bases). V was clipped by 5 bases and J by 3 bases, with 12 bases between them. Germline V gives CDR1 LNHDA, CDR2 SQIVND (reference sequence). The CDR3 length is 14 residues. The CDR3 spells CASSPHTGTDTQYF. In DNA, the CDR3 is TGTGCCAGTAGTCCCCACACAGGGACAGATACGCAGTATTTT.

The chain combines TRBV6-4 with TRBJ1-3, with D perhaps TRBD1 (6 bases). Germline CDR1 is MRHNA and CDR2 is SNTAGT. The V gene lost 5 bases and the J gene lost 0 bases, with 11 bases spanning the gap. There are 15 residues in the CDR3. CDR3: CASSPDSTSGNTIYF. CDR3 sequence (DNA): TGTGCCAGCAGTCCGGACAGCACCTCTGGAAACACCATATATTTT.

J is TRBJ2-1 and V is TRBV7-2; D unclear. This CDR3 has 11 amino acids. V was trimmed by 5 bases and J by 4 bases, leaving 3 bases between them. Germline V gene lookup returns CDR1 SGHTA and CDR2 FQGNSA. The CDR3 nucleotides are TGTGCCAGCAGCCCTTACAATGAGCAGTTCTTC. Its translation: CASSPYNEQFF.

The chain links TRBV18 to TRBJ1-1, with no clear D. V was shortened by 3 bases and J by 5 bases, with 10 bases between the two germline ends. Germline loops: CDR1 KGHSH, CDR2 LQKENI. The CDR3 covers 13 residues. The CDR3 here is CASSPSRETEAFF. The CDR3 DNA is TGTGCCAGCTCACCTTCCCGGGAGACTGAAGCTTTCTTT. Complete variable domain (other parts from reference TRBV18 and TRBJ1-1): NAGVMQNPRHLVRRRGQEARLRCSPMKGHSHVYWYRQLPEEGLKFMVYLQKENIIDESGMPKERFSAEFPKEGPSILRIQQVVRGDSAAYFCASSPSRETEAFFGQGTRLTVV.

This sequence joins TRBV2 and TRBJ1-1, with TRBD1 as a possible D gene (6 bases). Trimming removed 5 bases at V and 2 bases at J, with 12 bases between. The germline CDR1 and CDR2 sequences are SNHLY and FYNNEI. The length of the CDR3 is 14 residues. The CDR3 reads CASSSDSLNTEAFF. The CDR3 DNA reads TGTGCCAGCAGTTCGGACAGCCTAAACACTGAAGCTTTCTTT.

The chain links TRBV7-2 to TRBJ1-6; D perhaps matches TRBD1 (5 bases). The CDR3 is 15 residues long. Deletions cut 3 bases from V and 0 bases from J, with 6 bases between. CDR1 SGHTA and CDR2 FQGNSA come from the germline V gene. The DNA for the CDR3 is TGTGCCAGCAGCTTGGGGGGCTCCTATAATTCACCCCTCCACTTT. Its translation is CASSLGGSYNSPLHF. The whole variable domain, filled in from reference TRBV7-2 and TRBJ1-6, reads GAGVSQSPSNKVTEKGKDVELRCDPISGHTALYWYRQSLGQGLEFLIYFQGNSAPDKSGLPSDRFSAERTGGSVSTLTIQRTQQEDSAVYLCASSLGGSYNSPLHFGNGTRLTVT.

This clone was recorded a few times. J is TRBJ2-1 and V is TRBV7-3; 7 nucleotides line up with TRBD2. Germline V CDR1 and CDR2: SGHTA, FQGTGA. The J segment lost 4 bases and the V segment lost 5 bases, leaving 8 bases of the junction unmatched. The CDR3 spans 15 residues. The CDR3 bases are TGTGCCAGCAGCGCTACTAGCGCCTTATACAATGAGCAGTTCTTC. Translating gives CASSATSALYNEQFF.

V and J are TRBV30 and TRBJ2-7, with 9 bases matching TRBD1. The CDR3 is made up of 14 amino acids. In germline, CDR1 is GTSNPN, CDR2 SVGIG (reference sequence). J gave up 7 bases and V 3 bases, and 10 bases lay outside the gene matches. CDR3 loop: CAWRLKQGAREQYF. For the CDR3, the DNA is TGTGCCTGGAGGTTGAAACAGGGGGCGAGGGAGCAGTACTTC.

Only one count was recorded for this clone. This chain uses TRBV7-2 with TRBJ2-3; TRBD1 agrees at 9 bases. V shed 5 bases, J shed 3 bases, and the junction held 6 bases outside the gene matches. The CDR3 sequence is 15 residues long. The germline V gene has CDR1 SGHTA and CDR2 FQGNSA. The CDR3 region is CASSLRDRVTDTQYF. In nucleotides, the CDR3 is TGTGCCAGCAGCCTCCGGGACAGGGTAACAGATACGCAGTATTTT.

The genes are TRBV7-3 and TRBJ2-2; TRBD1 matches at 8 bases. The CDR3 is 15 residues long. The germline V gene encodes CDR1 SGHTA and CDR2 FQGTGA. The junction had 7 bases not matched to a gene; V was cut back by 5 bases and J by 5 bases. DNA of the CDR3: TGTGCCAGCAGCCAACAGGGGGTCGGGACCGGGGAGCTGTTTTTT. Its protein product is CASSQQGVGTGELFF.